This T cell receptor (beta chain) was sequenced in a study of shared clonotypes between healthy human individuals. The CDR3 is 12 amino acids. Germline V CDR1 and CDR2: SGHAT, FQDESV (reference sequence). The V gene lost 5 bases and the J gene lost 7 bases, with 9 bases spanning the gap. A split of CD4+ cells into CD45RA+ naive and CD45RA-negative memory subsets was performed. Here immunoSEQ multiplex PCR was the method, and the copy in TCRdb shows in-frame clones only, minus some. The sample holds approximately 1.5 million clones; around 98% are singletons and the top ten take about 0.42%. The V call is TRBV11-1, the J call TRBJ2-1; D ambiguous. This TCR came from a man in his thirties or forties in good health. Sequenced sample: naive CD4+ T cells sorted from blood. Documented subset: CD45RA+ positively selected. CDR3 sequence reads: CASSGSRNEQFF. CDR3 sequence (DNA): TGTGCCAGCAGCGGATCGAGGAATGAGCAGTTCTTC. Supplemented by reference TRBV11-1 and TRBJ2-1, the full variable domain reads EAEVAQSPRYKITEKSQAVAFWCDPISGHATLYWYRQILGQGPELLVQFQDESVVDDSQLPKDRFSAERLKGVDSTLKIQPAELGDSAMYLCASSGSRNEQFFGPGTRLTVL.